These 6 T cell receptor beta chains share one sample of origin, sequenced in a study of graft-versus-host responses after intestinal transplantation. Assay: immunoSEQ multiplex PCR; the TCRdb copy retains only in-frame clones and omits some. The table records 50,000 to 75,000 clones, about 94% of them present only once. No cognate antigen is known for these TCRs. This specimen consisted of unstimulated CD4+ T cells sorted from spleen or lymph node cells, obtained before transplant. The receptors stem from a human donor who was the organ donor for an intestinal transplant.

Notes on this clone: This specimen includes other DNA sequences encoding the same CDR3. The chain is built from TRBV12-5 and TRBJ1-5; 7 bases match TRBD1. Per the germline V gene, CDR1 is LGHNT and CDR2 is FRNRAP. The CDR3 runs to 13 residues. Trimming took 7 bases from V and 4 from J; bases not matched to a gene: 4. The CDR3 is CASAETGNQPQHF. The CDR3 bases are TGTGCTAGTGCTGAGACAGGGAATCAGCCCCAGCATTTT.

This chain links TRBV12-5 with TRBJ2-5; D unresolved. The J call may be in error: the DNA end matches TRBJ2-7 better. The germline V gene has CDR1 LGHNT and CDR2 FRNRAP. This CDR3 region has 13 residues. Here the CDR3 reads CASGAFFRDEQYF. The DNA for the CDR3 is TGTGCTAGTGGCGCCTTCTTCCGGGACGAGCAGTACTTC.

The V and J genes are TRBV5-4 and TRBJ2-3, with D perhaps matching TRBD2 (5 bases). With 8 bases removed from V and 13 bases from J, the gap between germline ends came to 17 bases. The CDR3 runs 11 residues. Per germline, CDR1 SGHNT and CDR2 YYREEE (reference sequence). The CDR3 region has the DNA TGTGCCAGTGGAACGCCAAGCGGAGAGTATTTT. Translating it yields CASGTPSGEYF.

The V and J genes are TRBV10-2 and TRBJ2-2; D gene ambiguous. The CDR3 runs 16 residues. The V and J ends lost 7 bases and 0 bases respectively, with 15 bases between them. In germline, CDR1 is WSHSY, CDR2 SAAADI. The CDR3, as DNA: TGCGCCAGCAACCTATTTTCGGTCGCGAACACCGGGGAGCTGTTTTTT. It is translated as CASNLFSVANTGELFF.

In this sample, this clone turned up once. The CDR3 DNA sequence: TGCGCCAGCAGCCAAGCGAGACTAGCGGGGGGGCCGCTCACAGATACGCAGTATTTT. Its protein is CASSQARLAGGPLTDTQYF. The chain uses TRBV4-1 and TRBJ2-3; 14 positions match TRBD2. Per the germline V gene, CDR1 is MGHRA and CDR2 is YSYEKL. The length of the CDR3 is 19 residues. V lost 1 base and J lost 2; bases outside the gene matches: 8.

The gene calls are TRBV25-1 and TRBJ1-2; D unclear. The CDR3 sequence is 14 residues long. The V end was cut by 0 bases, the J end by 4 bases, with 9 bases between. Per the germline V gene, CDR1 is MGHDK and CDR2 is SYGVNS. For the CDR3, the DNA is TGTGCCAGCAGTGAATACGGGCAGTTCTATGGCTACACCTTC. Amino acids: CASSEYGQFYGYTF.